The 9 T cell receptor beta chains listed next were all sequenced from one sample in a study of glioma-infiltrating T cells after dendritic cell vaccination. Sequencing was performed with immunoSEQ multiplex PCR; in TCRdb, only in-frame clones are kept and a portion is missing. The table includes 90,000 to 100,000 clones, 79% detected once. This material consisted of blood, taken before dendritic cell vaccination. The receptors come from a human donor with glioblastoma.

This clone was picked up one time. The chain links TRBV5-1 to TRBJ1-1, with 7 bases lining up with TRBD1. From germline, CDR1 is SGHRS and CDR2 YFSETQ. V was clipped by 4 bases and J by 0 bases; unmatched bases: 12. The CDR3 sequence is 17 residues long. CDR3 sequence (DNA): TGCGCCAGCAGCCCTCACGTCCCGGGACAGATGAACACTGAAGCTTTCTTT. It encodes CASSPHVPGQMNTEAFF.

V gene TRBV11-2 combines with J gene TRBJ2-3, with TRBD2 identical over 9 bases. J lost 7 bases, V lost 0 bases, and 5 bases had no gene match. The CDR3 has 15 residues. Germline CDR1 is SGHAT and CDR2 is FQNNGV. The CDR3 sequence is CASSLDWTSVNTQYF. DNA of the CDR3: TGTGCCAGCAGCTTAGATTGGACTAGCGTTAATACGCAGTATTTT.

This chain uses TRBV5-1 with TRBJ2-5, with D maybe TRBD2 (7 bases). The CDR3 length is 15 residues. V lost 5 bases to trimming and J lost 2 bases, with 16 bases between them. CDR1 and CDR2 from the germline V gene are SGHRS and YFSETQ. The CDR3 sequence is CASRTAGAMQETQYF. Written as DNA, the CDR3 is TGCGCCAGCAGAACCGCGGGGGCCATGCAAGAGACCCAGTACTTC. Together with reference TRBV5-1 and TRBJ2-5, the CDR3 gives the full variable domain: KAGVTQTPRYLIKTRGQQVTLSCSPISGHRSVSWYQQTPGQGLQFLFEYFSETQRNKGNFPGRFSGRQFSNSRSEMNVSTLELGDSALYLCASRTAGAMQETQYFGPGTRLLVL.

This clone showed up just a few times. The gene calls are TRBV7-9 and TRBJ2-2; 7 nucleotides agree with TRBD1. The CDR3 length is 14 residues. Germline CDR1 and CDR2: SEHNR and FQNEAQ (reference sequence). The junction had 6 bases not matched to a gene; V was cut back by 3 bases and J by 8 bases. This CDR3 is CASSLTGYSGELFF. Written as DNA, the CDR3 is TGTGCCAGCAGCTTGACAGGGTATTCGGGGGAGCTGTTTTTT.

The rearrangement uses TRBV2 and TRBJ1-2; no clear D gene. Trimming left V 3 bases short and J 1 base short, with 9 bases between. CDR3 length: 14 amino acids. Germline lookup yields CDR1 SNHLY and CDR2 FYNNEI. The CDR3 DNA reads as TGTGCCAGCAGTGAGGCGGGCTATAACTATGGCTACACCTTC. Translating it yields CASSEAGYNYGYTF.

The chain is built from TRBV30 and TRBJ1-1, with D possibly matching TRBD1 (6 bases). This CDR3 is 13 amino acids long. CDR1 is GTSNPN, CDR2 SVGIG, per germline (reference sequence). The V end was cut by 1 base, the J end by 5 bases, with 11 bases between. CDR3 residues: CAWSARGRTEAFF. CDR3 nucleotide sequence: TGTGCCTGGAGTGCGCGGGGGCGGACTGAAGCTTTCTTT.

Regarding this clone: Relative to the germline gene, one junction end is altered; a read error may explain this. The chain carries TRBV2 and TRBJ1-3, with 7 bases lining up with TRBD1. This CDR3 has 16 amino acids. Germline V gene lookup returns CDR1 SNHLY and CDR2 FYNNEI. The CDR3 here is CASREDRAFSGNTIYF. CDR3 bases: TGTGCCAGCAGGGAAGACAGGGCCTTCTCTGGAAACACCATATATTTT.

This rearrangement joins TRBV30 to TRBJ2-1; D ambiguous. The CDR3 spans 13 residues. Germline CDR1 is GTSNPN and CDR2 is SVGIG (reference sequence). The germline V and J ends were trimmed by 3 bases and 2 bases, with 8 bases remaining between them. DNA for the CDR3: TGTGCCTGGAGGGGTCGGGCCTACAATGAGCAGTTCTTC. Translated, it gives CAWRGRAYNEQFF.

The chain has TRBV28 and TRBJ2-7; D is perhaps TRBD1 (7 bases). The V gene lost 4 bases and the J gene lost 2 bases, with 15 bases spanning the gap. Germline CDR1 reads MDHEN; CDR2 reads SYDVKM. CDR3 length equals 15 residues. CDR3: CASSSSAGQPYEQYF. The CDR3 DNA is TGTGCCAGCAGTTCCTCGGCGGGACAGCCCTACGAGCAGTACTTC.